Here is one T cell receptor (beta chain) with its context. Some clones are missing from TCRdb's copy, which holds only in-frame ones; the method was immunoSEQ multiplex PCR. The data show 200,000 to 300,000 clones, about 86% seen once. J gave up 5 bases and V 9 bases, and 9 bases lay outside the gene matches. Germline values: CDR1 SGHTA, CDR2 FQGNSA. The CDR3 is 14 residues long. This sample was taken from a study of blood T cell repertoires in COVID-19. This TCR was recovered from a woman aged 40-49 years with acute COVID-19. Sample: PBMCs or T cells enriched from blood (not recorded which). The chain combines TRBV7-2 with TRBJ1-2; 10 bases are a match to TRBD1. CDR3 coding DNA: TGTGCCAGTACAGGGGGACAGGGGCGGTATGGCTACACCTTC. Its translation: CASTGGQGRYGYTF.